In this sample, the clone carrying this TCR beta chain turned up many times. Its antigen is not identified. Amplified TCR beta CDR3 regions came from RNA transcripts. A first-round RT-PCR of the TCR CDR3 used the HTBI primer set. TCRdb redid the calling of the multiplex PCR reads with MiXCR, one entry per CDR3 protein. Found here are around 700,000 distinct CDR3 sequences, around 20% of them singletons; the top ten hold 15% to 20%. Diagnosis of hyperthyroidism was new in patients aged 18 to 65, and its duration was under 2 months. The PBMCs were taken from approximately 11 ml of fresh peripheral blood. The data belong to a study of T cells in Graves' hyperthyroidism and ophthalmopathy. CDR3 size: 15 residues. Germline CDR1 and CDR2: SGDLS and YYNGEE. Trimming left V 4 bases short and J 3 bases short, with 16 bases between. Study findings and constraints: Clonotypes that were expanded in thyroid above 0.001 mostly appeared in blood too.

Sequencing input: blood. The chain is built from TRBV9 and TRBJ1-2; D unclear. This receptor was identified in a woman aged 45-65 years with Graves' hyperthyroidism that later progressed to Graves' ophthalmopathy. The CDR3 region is CASSPRPGQDYGYTF. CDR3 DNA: TGTGCCAGCAGCCCCCGACCGGGCCAAGACTATGGCTACACCTTC.